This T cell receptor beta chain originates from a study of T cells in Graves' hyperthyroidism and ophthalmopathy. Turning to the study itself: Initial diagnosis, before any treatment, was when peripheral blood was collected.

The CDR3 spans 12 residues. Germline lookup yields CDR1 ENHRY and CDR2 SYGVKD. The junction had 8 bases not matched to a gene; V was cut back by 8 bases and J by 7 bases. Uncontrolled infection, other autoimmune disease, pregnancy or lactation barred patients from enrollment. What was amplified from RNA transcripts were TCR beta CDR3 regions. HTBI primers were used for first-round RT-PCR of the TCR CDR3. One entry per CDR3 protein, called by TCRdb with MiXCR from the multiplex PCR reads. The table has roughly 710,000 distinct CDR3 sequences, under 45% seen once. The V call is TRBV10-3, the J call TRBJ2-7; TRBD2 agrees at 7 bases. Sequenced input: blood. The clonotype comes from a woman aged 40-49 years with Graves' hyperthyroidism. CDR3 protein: CAILGGSREQYF. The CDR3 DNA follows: TGTGCCATCCTGGGGGGGTCGCGAGAGCAGTACTTC.